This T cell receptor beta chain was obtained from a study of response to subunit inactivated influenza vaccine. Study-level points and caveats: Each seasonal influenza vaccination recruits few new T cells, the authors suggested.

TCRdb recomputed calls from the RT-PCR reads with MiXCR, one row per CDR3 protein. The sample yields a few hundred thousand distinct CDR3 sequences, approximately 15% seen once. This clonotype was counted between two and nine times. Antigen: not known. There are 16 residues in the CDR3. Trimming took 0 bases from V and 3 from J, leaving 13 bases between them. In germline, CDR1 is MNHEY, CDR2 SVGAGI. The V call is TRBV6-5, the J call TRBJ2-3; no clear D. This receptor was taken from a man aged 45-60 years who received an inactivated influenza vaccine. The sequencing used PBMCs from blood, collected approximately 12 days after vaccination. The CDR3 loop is CASSYSVLRITDTQYF. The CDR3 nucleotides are TGTGCCAGCAGTTACTCGGTCCTGAGAATAACAGATACGCAGTATTTT.